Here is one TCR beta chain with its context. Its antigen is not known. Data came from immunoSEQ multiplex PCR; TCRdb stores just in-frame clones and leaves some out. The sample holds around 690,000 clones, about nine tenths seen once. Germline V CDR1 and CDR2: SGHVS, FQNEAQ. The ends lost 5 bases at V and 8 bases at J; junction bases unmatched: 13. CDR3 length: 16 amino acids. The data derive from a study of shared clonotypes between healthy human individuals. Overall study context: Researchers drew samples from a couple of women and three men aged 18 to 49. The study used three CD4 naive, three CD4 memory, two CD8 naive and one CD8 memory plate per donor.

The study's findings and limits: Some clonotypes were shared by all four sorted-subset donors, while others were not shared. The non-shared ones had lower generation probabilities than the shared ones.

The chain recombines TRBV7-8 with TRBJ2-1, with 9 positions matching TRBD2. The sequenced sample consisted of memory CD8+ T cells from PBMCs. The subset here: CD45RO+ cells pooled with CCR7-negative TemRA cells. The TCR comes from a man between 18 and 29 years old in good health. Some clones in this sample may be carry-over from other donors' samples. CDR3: CASSPRVAGGFDEQFF. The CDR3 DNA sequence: TGTGCCAGCAGCCCCCGCGTGGCGGGAGGGTTCGATGAGCAGTTCTTC.